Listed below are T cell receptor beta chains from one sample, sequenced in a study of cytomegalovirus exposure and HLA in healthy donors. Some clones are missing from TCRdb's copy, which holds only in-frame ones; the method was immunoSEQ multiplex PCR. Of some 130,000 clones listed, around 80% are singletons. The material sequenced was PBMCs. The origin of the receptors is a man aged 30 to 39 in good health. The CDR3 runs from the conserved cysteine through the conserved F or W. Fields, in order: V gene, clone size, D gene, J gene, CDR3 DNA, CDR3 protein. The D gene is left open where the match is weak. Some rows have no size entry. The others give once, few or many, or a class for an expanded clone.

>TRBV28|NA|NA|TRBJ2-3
TGTGCCAGCAATATTCGATGGACAACAGATACGCAGTATTTT
CASNIRWTTDTQYF
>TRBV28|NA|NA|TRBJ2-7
TGTGCCAGCAGTCCTAGGGGGGCGGGAGAATCCTACGAGCAGTACTTC
CASSPRGAGESYEQYF
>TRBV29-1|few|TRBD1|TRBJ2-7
TGCAGCGTCGGCGAGACAGGGCTCTACGAGCAGTACTTC
CSVGETGLYEQYF
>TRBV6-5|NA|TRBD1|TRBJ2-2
TGTGCCAGCAGTCCCGCCGGGGGACAGGCCGGGGAGCTGTTTTTT
CASSPAGGQAGELFF
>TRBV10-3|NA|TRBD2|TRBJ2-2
TGTGCCGCCAGGCCGACTAGCGCGGCCGGGGAGCTGTTTTTT
CAARPTSAAGELFF
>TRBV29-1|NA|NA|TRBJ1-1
TGCAGCGTTGGGTCAGACATGAACACTGAAGCTTTCTTT
CSVGSDMNTEAFF
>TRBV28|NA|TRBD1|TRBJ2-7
TGTGCCAGCAGTGCCAACAGGGGGAGCGAGCAGTACTTC
CASSANRGSEQYF
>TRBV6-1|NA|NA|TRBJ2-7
TGTGCCACCTCGGAGCTCTCAGGGGAGCAGTACTTC
CATSELSGEQYF
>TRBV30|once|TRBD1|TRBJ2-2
TGTGCCTGGACCCCAGGGCAGGGGGCCGGGGAGCTGTTTTTT
CAWTPGQGAGELFF
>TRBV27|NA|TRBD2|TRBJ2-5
TGTGCCAGCAGTCCTACAGGGGGGCTAGCGGGGGGAGAGACCCAGTACTTC
CASSPTGGLAGGETQYF
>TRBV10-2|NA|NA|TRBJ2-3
TGCACCTGCCTAGAGGTGGGCACAGATACGCAGTATTTT
CTCLEVGTDTQYF
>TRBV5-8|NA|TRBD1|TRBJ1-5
TGTGCCAGCAGCTCGGGACAGGGGGCCTTCAATCAGCCCCAGCATTTT
CASSSGQGAFNQPQHF
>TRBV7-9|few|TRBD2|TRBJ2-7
TGTGCCAGCAGCGGACTAGACGCGGGCCCCCTCGAGCAGTACTTC
CASSGLDAGPLEQYF
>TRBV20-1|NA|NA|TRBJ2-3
TGCAGTGCTATGGAGGGTACGCAGTATTTT
CSAMEGTQYF
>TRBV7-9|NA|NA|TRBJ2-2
TGTGCCAGCACCTACCCTCTCAGGGGGGCCGGGGAGCTGTTTTTT
CASTYPLRGAGELFF
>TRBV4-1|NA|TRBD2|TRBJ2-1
TGCGCCAGCAGCCAAGAGGGAGGGAGGGCCTACAATGAGCAGTTCTTC
CASSQEGGRAYNEQFF
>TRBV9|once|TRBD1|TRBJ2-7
TGTGCCAGCAGCGTAGGCCCCGGTCCGGGGACAGCGGTTCTCCCGACCTACGAGCAGTACTTC
CASSVGPGPGTAVLPTYEQYF
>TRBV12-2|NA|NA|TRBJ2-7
TGTGCAAGTCGCTTAGCTCCGGGCGACAGGATCTACGAGCAGTACTTC
CASRLAPGDRIYEQYF
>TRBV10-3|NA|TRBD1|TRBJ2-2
TGTGCCATCCGCGGGGGGACAGGGGGCACCGGGGAGCTGTTTTTT
CAIRGGTGGTGELFF
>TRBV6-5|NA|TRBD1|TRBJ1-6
TGTGCCAGCAGTTACGGACAGGCTAATTCACCCCTCCACTTT
CASSYGQANSPLHF
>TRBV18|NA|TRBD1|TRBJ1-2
TGTGCCAGCTCACCAGAGACAGGGGGCCACTATGGCTACACCTTC
CASSPETGGHYGYTF
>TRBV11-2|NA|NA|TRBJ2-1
TGTGCCAGCAGTCTAGGAGGGAGCTCCTACAATGAGCAGTTCTTC
CASSLGGSSYNEQFF
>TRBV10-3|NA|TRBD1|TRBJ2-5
TGTGCCATCAGTGGGAGACAGGGGTATCAAGAGACCCAGTACTTC
CAISGRQGYQETQYF
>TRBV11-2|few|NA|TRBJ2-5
TGTGCCAGCAGCGGGGGACTGCAAGAGACCCAGTACTTC
CASSGGLQETQYF